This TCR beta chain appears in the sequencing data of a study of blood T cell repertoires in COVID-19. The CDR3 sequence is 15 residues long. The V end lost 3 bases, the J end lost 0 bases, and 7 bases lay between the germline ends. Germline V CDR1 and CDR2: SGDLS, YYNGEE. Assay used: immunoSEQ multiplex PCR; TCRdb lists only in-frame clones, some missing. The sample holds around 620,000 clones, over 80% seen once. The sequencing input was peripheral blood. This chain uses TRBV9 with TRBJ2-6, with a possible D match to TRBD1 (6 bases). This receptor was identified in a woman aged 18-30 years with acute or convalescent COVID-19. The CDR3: CASSGTASGANVLTF. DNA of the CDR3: TGTGCCAGCAGCGGGACAGCCTCTGGGGCCAACGTCCTGACTTTC. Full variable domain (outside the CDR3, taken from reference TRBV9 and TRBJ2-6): DSGVTQTPKHLITATGQRVTLRCSPRSGDLSVYWYQQSLDQGLQFLIQYYNGEERAKGNILERFSAQQFPDLHSELNLSSLELGDSALYFCASSGTASGANVLTFGAGSRLTVL.